These 5 T cell receptor beta chains were all obtained from the same sample, sequenced in a study of T-cell reconstitution after alpha-beta-depleted transplantation in children. The TCRbeta library incorporated unique molecular identifiers. MiXCR, run by TCRdb on the PCR reads, gives a single entry per CDR3 protein. The data contain about 210,000 distinct CDR3 sequences, about 15% of them singletons. The source was PBMCs, mostly from graft donor cells, collected 360 days after TCRalphabeta/CD19-depleted stem cell transplant. Source of these receptors: a male patient between 2 and 10 years old who had a stem cell transplant for acute lymphoblastic leukemia, so the T cells may come from the graft donor.

This clonotype was recorded a few times. The J gene is TRBJ1-1, the V gene TRBV5-1; the D is unclear. This CDR3 is built from 12 residues. Germline lookup yields CDR1 SGHRS and CDR2 YFSETQ. With 4 bases removed from V and 8 bases from J, the gap between germline ends came to 12 bases. For the CDR3, the DNA is TGCGCCAGCAGCGTGGGTTCTCAGGAAGCTTTCTTT. It translates to CASSVGSQEAFF.

This chain uses TRBV25-1 with TRBJ1-6; the match to TRBD1 covers 11 bases. The CDR3 runs to 14 residues. Germline CDR1 reads MGHDK; CDR2 reads SYGVNS. After removal of 3 bases from V and 9 bases from J, the junction contained 1 base not matched to a gene. CDR3 amino acids: CASSDGQGASPLHF. The CDR3 DNA sequence: TGTGCCAGCAGTGATGGACAGGGGGCTTCACCCCTCCACTTT.

This clonotype was seen more than once but under ten times. The chain recombines TRBV3-1 with TRBJ1-1; D remains ambiguous. Per the germline V gene, CDR1 is LGHDT and CDR2 is YNNKEL (reference sequence). Trimming removed 0 bases from V and 1 base from J, with 18 bases in between. The CDR3 has 18 amino acids. The CDR3 nucleotides read TGTGCCAGCAGCCAAGAGTTAGCTTTTGGACGGAGGAACACTGAAGCTTTCTTT. Translated, it gives CASSQELAFGRRNTEAFF.

This clonotype was found many times. V usage is TRBV2 and J usage is TRBJ2-1; D unresolved. The V and J ends lost 4 bases and 4 bases respectively, with 14 bases between them. Germline lookup yields CDR1 SNHLY and CDR2 FYNNEI. CDR3 length: 15 residues. This CDR3 reads CASSADPYPYNEQFF. The CDR3 coding sequence is TGTGCCAGCAGTGCCGACCCCTACCCTTACAATGAGCAGTTCTTC.

As concerns this clonotype: Being one base from a much bigger clone, this may be a read error. Since no conserved phenylalanine or tryptophan closes the CDR3, a read error is the likely cause. The chain couples TRBV7-9 to TRBJ1-1, with D unresolved. V lost 3 bases to trimming and J lost 8 bases, with 13 bases between them. The CDR3 loop spans 13 amino acids. Germline assignment: CDR1 SEHNR and CDR2 FQNEAQ (reference sequence). The CDR3 region has the DNA TGTGCCAGCAGCTTGGAAACCAGGTTGGAAGCTTTCGTT. Translating it yields CASSLETRLEAFV.